This TCR beta chain was sequenced during a study of blood T cells in healthy people across ages. General study points: Age brought a roughly linear fall in TCR beta diversity measured per million T cells. Relative to aged donors, long-lived donors carried more naive CD4+ cells and displayed higher diversity.

With regard to this clonotype: No antigen is known for it.

A J-beta primer mix and a sample-barcoded 5' primer were used in a second PCR of roughly 6 to 12 cycles. Template switching added a 12-random-nucleotide identifier to every cDNA molecule. Each CDR3 protein gets one entry after TCRdb re-called the 5' RACE reads with MiXCR. Of hundreds of thousands of distinct CDR3 sequences listed, roughly 43% were seen once; the top ten hold roughly 12%. Germline V gene sequence: CDR1 ENHRY, CDR2 SYGVKD. V was shortened by 7 bases and J by 6 bases, with 19 bases between the two germline ends. The CDR3 is 14 amino acids. The genes are TRBV10-3 and TRBJ2-7, with a weak D call TRBD1 (6 bases). The sample was blood. This TCR was recovered from a young man in good health. The CDR3: CAIIPANRVVEQYF. The CDR3 nucleotides read TGTGCCATCATCCCCGCGAACAGGGTGGTCGAGCAGTACTTC.